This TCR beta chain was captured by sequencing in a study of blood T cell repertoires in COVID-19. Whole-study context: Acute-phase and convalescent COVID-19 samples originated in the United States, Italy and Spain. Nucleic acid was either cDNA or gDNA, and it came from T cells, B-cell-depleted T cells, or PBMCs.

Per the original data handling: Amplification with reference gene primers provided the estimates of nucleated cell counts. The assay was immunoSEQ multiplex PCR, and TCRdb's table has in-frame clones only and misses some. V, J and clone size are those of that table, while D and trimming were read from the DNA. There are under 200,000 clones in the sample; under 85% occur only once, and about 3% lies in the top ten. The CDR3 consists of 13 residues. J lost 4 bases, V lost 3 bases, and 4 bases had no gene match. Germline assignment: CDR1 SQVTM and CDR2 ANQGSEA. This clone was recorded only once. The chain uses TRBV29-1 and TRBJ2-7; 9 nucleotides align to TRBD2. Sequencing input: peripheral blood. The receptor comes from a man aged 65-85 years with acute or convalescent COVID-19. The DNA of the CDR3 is TGCAGCGTTGAGGGCCTAGCGGGGTACGAGCAGTACTTC. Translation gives CSVEGLAGYEQYF.